These T cell receptor beta chains were read from a single sample in a study of blood T cell repertoires in COVID-19. Sequencing used immunoSEQ multiplex PCR; TCRdb keeps in-frame clones, though not all of them. Of tens of thousands of clones in the sample, about 80% were seen once. What was sequenced was peripheral blood. These receptors were collected from a man aged 70-80 years with acute or convalescent COVID-19. Each CDR3 is given with its conserved first and last residue. Fields, in order: J gene, V gene, D gene, clone size, CDR3 protein. The D gene is left open where the match is weak. Rows may omit the clone size; those that give it use once, few, many or a size class.

J gene: TRBJ2-3; V gene: TRBV2; D gene: TRBD1; clone size: once; CDR3 protein: CASSRGQTSTDTQYF
J gene: TRBJ2-7; V gene: TRBV14; D gene: TRBD2; clone size: NA; CDR3 protein: CASSSARTSEYEQYF
J gene: TRBJ2-3; V gene: TRBV5-1; D gene: NA; clone size: NA; CDR3 protein: CASSSNGPSADTQYF
J gene: TRBJ2-7; V gene: TRBV5-5; D gene: NA; clone size: NA; CDR3 protein: CASSNDRNEQYF
J gene: TRBJ1-1; V gene: TRBV27; D gene: NA; clone size: NA; CDR3 protein: CASSLVSGFNTEAFF
J gene: TRBJ2-3; V gene: TRBV30; D gene: TRBD2; clone size: NA; CDR3 protein: CAWSVPGTSPTDTQYF
J gene: TRBJ2-2; V gene: TRBV2; D gene: NA; clone size: NA; CDR3 protein: CASSEGRTSTGELLF
J gene: TRBJ1-4; V gene: TRBV2; D gene: TRBD1; clone size: NA; CDR3 protein: CASRTDRRDEKLFF
J gene: TRBJ1-5; V gene: TRBV6-2/TRBV6-3; D gene: TRBD1; clone size: NA; CDR3 protein: CASSYSTGQGTYSNQPQHF
J gene: TRBJ2-2; V gene: TRBV15; D gene: TRBD1; clone size: NA; CDR3 protein: CATSREAGGRGELFF
J gene: TRBJ1-4; V gene: TRBV6-5; D gene: NA; clone size: NA; CDR3 protein: CASGNRDANEKLFF
J gene: TRBJ1-4; V gene: TRBV6-5; D gene: TRBD1; clone size: NA; CDR3 protein: CASSRQGRLNEKLFF